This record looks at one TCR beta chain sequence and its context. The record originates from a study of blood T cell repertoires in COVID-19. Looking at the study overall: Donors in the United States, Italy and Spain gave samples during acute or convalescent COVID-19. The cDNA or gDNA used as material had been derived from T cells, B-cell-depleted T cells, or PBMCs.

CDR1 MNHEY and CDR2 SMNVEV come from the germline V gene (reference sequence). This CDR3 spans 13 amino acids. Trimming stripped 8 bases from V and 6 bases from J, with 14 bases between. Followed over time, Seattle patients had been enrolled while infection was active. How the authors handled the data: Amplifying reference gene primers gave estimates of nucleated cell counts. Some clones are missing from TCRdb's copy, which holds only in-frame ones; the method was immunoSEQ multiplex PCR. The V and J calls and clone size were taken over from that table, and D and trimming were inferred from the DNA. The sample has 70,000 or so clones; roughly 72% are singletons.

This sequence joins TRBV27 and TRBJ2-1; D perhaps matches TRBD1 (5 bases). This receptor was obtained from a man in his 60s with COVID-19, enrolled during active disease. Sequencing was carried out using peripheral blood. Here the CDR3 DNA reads TGTGCCAGCGGGGCAAGCCGGGCCAATGAGCAGTTCTTC. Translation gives CASGASRANEQFF.